The rows below give T cell receptor beta chains drawn from one sample of a study of blood T cell repertoires in COVID-19. Profiling relied on immunoSEQ multiplex PCR, and the TCRdb table lists in-frame clones only, not all of them. The sample records about 170,000 clones, 85% to 90% being singletons. The sample consisted of peripheral blood. The receptors were gathered from a woman of 80 years or more with COVID-19, enrolled during active disease. Both conserved end residues are part of each CDR3. The D gene is left open where the match is weak. Clone size is given for some rows only: seen once, a few or many times, or a class if the clone is expanded.

CASSQGSRQGNTEAFF,TGTGCCAGCAGCCAGGGAAGCCGACAGGGGAACACTGAAGCTTTCTTT,TRBD1,.,TRBV4-2,TRBJ1-1
CASSLRVGQPQHF,TGTGCCAGCAGTCTCAGGGTCGGTCAGCCCCAGCATTTT,.,.,TRBV6-2/TRBV6-3,TRBJ1-5
CSAGDRYEQYF,TGCAGTGCTGGGGACAGATACGAGCAGTACTTC,TRBD1,.,TRBV20-1,TRBJ2-7
CASSLGGGQPQHF,TGTGCCAGCAGCTTGGGGGGGGGTCAGCCCCAGCATTTT,.,.,TRBV5-6,TRBJ1-5
CASSQITTGGGWGEKLFF,TGTGCCAGCAGCCAAATAACTACAGGGGGCGGTTGGGGTGAAAAACTGTTTTTT,TRBD1,.,TRBV4-2,TRBJ1-4
CASSITGGAAGELFF,TGTGCCAGTAGTATTACAGGGGGCGCGGCCGGGGAGCTGTTTTTT,TRBD1,.,TRBV19,TRBJ2-2
CASTGTGGASSGNTIYF,TGTGCCAGCACTGGGACAGGGGGGGCCAGCTCTGGAAACACCATATATTTT,TRBD1,.,TRBV2,TRBJ1-3
CARLNELAKNIQYF,TGTGCCAGACTGAATGAGTTAGCCAAAAACATTCAGTACTTC,.,.,TRBV27,TRBJ2-4
CASSQEFTSSYNSPLHF,TGCGCCAGCAGCCAAGAGTTCACCAGCTCCTATAATTCACCCCTCCACTTT,.,.,TRBV4-1,TRBJ1-6
CASSHSNTEAFF,TGTGCCAGCAGCCACTCGAACACTGAAGCTTTCTTT,.,.,TRBV6-2/TRBV6-3,TRBJ1-1
CARSLGLFYNEQFF,TGTGCCAGAAGCTTGGGTCTGTTTTACAATGAGCAGTTCTTC,.,.,TRBV5-3,TRBJ2-1
CASSLGPAVTYEQYF,TGTGCCAGCAGCTTAGGGCCAGCGGTAACCTACGAGCAGTACTTC,.,.,TRBV11-2,TRBJ2-7
CASSLTGATSGETQYF,TGTGCCAGCAGCTTAACCGGCGCGACTAGCGGGGAGACCCAGTACTTC,TRBD2,.,TRBV7-2,TRBJ2-5
CASSQDLAGEQFF,TGTGCCAGCAGCCAAGATCTAGCGGGGGAGCAGTTCTTC,TRBD2,.,TRBV14,TRBJ2-1
CASSQSGSRDEQFF,TGTGCCAGCAGCCAATCGGGGAGTCGGGATGAGCAGTTCTTC,.,.,TRBV16,TRBJ2-1
CASSLGVSPDTGELFF,TGTGCCAGCAGCTTAGGTGTTTCTCCGGACACCGGGGAGCTGTTTTTT,.,.,TRBV7-2,TRBJ2-2
CASSLAAGENQPQHF,TGTGCCAGCAGCTTAGCGGCAGGCGAGAATCAGCCCCAGCATTTT,.,many,TRBV11-2,TRBJ1-5
CASSPGGMNTEAFF,TGTGCCAGCAGCCCAGGGGGTATGAACACTGAAGCTTTCTTT,TRBD1,.,TRBV7-2,TRBJ1-1
CASSVAGVTTNEKLFF,TGTGCCAGCAGTGTAGCGGGGGTTACAACTAATGAAAAACTGTTTTTT,.,.,TRBV28,TRBJ1-4
CAVGEDFLTDTQYF,TGTGCCGTCGGCGAGGACTTTCTCACAGATACGCAGTATTTT,.,once,TRBV19,TRBJ2-3
CASLIQGINTGELFF,TGTGCCAGTCTGATCCAGGGAATTAACACCGGGGAGCTGTTTTTT,.,.,TRBV6-5,TRBJ2-2
CASSGGMTGPQGEQYF,TGTGCCAGCAGCGGGGGCATGACCGGGCCACAGGGCGAGCAGTACTTC,.,.,TRBV9,TRBJ2-7